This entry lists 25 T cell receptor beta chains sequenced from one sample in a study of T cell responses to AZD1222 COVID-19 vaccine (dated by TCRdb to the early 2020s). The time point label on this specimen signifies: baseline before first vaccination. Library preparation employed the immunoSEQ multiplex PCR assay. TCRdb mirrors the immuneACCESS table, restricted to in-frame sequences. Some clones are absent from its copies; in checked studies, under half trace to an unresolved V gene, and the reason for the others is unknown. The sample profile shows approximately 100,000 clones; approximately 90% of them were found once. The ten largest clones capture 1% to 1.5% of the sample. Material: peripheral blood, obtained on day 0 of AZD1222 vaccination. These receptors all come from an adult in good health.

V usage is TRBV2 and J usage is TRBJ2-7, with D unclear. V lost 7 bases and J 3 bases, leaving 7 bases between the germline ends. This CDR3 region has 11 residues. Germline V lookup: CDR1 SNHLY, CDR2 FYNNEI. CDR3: CASTQYYEQYF. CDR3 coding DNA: TGTGCCAGCACACAGTACTACGAGCAGTACTTC.

As DNA, the CDR3 is TGTGCCAGCAGCGACTACCAAAGACAGGGTAGGGACGAGCAGTACTTC. Translated: CASSDYQRQGRDEQYF. The chain employs TRBV27 and TRBJ2-7, with 7 bases lining up with TRBD1. V shed 6 bases and J 5 bases; nucleotides not matched to a gene: 16. Per germline, CDR1 MNHEY and CDR2 SMNVEV (reference sequence). The length of the CDR3 is 16 residues.

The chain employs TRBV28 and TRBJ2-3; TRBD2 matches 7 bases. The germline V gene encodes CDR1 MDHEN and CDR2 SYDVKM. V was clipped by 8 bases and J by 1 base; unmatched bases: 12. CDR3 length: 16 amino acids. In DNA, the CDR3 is TGTGCCAGCGTTTTTTCGGGGGGATGGGGCACAGATACGCAGTATTTT. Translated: CASVFSGGWGTDTQYF.

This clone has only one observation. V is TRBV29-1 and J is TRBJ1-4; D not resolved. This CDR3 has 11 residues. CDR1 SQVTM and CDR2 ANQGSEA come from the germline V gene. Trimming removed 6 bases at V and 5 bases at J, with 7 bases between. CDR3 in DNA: TGCAGCGTCGAACAGAATGAAAAACTGTTTTTT. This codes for CSVEQNEKLFF.

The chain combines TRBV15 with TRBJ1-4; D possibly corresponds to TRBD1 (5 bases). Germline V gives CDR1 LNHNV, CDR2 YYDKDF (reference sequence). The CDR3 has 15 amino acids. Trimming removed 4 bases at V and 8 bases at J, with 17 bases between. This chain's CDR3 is CATSIQGTLGEKLFF. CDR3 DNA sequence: TGTGCCACCAGCATTCAGGGCACCCTTGGAGAAAAACTGTTTTTT.

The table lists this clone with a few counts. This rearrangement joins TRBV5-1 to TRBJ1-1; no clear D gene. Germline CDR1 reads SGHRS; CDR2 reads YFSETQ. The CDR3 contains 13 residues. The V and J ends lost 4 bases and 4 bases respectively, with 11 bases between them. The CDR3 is CASSLEDGTEAFF. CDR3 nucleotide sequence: TGCGCCAGCAGCCTGGAAGATGGCACTGAAGCTTTCTTT.

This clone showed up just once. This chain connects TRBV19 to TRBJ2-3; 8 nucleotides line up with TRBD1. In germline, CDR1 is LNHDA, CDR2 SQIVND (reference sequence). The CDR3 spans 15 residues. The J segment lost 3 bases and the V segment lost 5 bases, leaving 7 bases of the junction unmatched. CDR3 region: CASSVTTGETDTQYF. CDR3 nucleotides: TGTGCCAGTAGTGTAACGACAGGGGAGACAGATACGCAGTATTTT.

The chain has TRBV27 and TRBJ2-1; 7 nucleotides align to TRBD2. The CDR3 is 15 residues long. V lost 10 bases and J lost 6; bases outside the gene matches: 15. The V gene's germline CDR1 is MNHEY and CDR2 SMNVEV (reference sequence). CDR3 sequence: CATQRGPSPFNEQFF. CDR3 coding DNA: TGTGCCACCCAGCGGGGCCCTTCCCCCTTCAATGAGCAGTTCTTC.

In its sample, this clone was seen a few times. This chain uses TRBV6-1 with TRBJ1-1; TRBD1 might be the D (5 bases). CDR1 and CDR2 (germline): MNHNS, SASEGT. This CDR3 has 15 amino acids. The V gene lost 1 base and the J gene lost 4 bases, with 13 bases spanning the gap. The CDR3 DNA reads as TGTGCCAGCAGTGAAGTTGGGGGTGGGGGCACTGAAGCTTTCTTT. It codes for CASSEVGGGGTEAFF.

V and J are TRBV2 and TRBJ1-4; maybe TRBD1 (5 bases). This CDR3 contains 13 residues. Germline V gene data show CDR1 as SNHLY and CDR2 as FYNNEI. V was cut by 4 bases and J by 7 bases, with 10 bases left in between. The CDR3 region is CASSAQGGEKLFF. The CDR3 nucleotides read TGTGCCAGCAGTGCCCAGGGTGGTGAAAAACTGTTTTTT.

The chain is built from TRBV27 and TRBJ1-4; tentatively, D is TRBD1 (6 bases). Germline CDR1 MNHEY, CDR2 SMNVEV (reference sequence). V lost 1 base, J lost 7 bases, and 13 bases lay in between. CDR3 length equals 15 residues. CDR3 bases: TGTGCCAGCAGTTTATACAGGGCCGGTGGTGAAAAACTGTTTTTT. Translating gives CASSLYRAGGEKLFF.

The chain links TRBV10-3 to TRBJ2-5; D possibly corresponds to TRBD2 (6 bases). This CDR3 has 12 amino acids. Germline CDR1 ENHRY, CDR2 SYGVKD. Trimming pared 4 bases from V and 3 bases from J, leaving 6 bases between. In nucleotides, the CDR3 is TGTGCCATCAGTGGCGGGGAAGAGACCCAGTACTTC. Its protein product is CAISGGEETQYF.

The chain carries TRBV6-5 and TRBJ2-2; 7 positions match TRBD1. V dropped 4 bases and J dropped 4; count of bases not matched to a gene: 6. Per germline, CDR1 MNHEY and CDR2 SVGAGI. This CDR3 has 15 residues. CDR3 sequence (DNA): TGTGCCAGCAGTTCGTCCGACAGGGCCACCGGGGAGCTGTTTTTT. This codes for CASSSSDRATGELFF.

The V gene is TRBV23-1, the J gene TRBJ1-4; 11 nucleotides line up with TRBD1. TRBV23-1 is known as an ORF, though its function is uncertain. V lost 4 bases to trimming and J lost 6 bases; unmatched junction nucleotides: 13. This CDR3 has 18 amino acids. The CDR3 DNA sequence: TGCGCCAGCAGTCTCCGGGGCGGACAGGGGGCAGGGGATGAAAAACTGTTTTTT. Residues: CASSLRGGQGAGDEKLFF.

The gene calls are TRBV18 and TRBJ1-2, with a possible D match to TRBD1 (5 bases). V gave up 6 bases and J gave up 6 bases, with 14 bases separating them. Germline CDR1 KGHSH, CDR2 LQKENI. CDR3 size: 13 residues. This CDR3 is CASSGPLRDGYTF. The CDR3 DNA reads TGTGCCAGCTCGGGTCCGCTCAGGGATGGCTACACCTTC. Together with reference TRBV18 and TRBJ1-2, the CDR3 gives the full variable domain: NAGVMQNPRHLVRRRGQEARLRCSPMKGHSHVYWYRQLPEEGLKFMVYLQKENIIDESGMPKERFSAEFPKEGPSILRIQQVVRGDSAAYFCASSGPLRDGYTFGSGTRLTVV.

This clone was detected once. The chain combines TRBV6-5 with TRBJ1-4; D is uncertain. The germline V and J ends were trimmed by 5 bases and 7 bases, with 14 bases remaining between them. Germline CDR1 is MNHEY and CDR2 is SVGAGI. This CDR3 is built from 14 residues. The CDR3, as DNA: TGTGCCAGCAGTCAAACCCGGGGAGCTGAAAAACTGTTTTTT. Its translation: CASSQTRGAEKLFF.

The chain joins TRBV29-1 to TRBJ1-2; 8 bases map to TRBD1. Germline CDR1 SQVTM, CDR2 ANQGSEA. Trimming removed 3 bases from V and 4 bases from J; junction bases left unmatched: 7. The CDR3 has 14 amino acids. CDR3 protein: CSVDPGQASYGYTF. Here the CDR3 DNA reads TGCAGCGTTGATCCGGGACAGGCCTCCTATGGCTACACCTTC.

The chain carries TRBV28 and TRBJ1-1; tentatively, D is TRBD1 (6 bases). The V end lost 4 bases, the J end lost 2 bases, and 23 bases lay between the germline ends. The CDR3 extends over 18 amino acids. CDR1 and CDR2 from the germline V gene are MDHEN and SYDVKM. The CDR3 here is CASSSRALTDRVNTEAFF. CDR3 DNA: TGTGCCAGCAGTTCTCGGGCGCTTACGGACAGAGTAAACACTGAAGCTTTCTTT.

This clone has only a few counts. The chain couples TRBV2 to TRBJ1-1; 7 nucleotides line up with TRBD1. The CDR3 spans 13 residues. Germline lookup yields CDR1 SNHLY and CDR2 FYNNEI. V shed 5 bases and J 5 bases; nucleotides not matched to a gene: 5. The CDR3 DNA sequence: TGTGCCAGCAGTTCACAGGGGTGGACTGAAGCTTTCTTT. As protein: CASSSQGWTEAFF. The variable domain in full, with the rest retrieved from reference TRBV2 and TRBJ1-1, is EPEVTQTPSHQVTQMGQEVILRCVPISNHLYFYWYRQILGQKVEFLVSFYNNEISEKSEIFDDQFSVERPDGSNFTLKIRSTKLEDSAMYFCASSSQGWTEAFFGQGTRLTVV.

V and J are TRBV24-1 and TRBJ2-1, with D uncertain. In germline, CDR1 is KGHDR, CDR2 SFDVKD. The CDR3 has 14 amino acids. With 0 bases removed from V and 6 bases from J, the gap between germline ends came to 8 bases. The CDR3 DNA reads TGTGCCACCAGTGATTTGGTAGAAACCAATGAGCAGTTCTTC. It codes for CATSDLVETNEQFF.

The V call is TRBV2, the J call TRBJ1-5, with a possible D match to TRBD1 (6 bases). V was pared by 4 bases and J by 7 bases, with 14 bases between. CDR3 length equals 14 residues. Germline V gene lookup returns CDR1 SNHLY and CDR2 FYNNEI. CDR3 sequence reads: CASSVGGSQQPQHF. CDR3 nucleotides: TGTGCCAGCAGTGTTGGGGGCTCTCAGCAGCCCCAGCATTTT. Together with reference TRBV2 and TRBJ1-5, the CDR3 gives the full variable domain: EPEVTQTPSHQVTQMGQEVILRCVPISNHLYFYWYRQILGQKVEFLVSFYNNEISEKSEIFDDQFSVERPDGSNFTLKIRSTKLEDSAMYFCASSVGGSQQPQHFGDGTRLSIL.

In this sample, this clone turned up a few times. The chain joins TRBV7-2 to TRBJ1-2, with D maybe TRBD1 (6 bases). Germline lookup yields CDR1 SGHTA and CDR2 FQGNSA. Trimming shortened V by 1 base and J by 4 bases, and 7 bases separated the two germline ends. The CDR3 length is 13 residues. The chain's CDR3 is CASSLGGAYGYTF. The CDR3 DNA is TGTGCCAGCAGCTTAGGGGGGGCCTATGGCTACACCTTC. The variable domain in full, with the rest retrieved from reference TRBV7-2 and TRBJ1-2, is GAGVSQSPSNKVTEKGKDVELRCDPISGHTALYWYRQSLGQGLEFLIYFQGNSAPDKSGLPSDRFSAERTGGSVSTLTIQRTQQEDSAVYLCASSLGGAYGYTFGSGTRLTVV.

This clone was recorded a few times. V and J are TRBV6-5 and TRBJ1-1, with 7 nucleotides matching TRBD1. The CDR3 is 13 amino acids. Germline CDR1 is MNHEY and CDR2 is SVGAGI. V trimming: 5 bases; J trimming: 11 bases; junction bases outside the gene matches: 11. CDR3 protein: CASSRSFDRVAFF. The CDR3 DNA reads TGTGCCAGCAGTAGATCCTTCGACAGGGTTGCTTTCTTT.

The chain's CDR3 is CASSLLDLNTEAFF. CDR3 coding DNA: TGTGCCAGTAGTCTTCTGGACCTGAACACTGAAGCTTTCTTT. The genes are TRBV19 and TRBJ1-1; D is uncertain. This CDR3 is built from 14 residues. CDR1 is LNHDA, CDR2 SQIVND, per germline (reference sequence). V lost 5 bases, J lost 0 bases, and 10 bases lay in between.

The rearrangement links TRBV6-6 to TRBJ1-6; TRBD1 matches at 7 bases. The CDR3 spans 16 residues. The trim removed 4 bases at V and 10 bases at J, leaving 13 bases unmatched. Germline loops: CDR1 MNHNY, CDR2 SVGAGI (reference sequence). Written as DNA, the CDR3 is TGTGCCAGCAGTTCTCCAGGGGGAGTAGCAAGCTCACCCCTCCACTTT. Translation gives CASSSPGGVASSPLHF.